Shown below are 22 T cell receptor beta chains from a single sample sequenced in a study of T cells after yellow fever vaccination. MiXCR, run by TCRdb on the 5' RACE reads, gives a single entry per CDR3 protein. This sample has some 170,000 distinct CDR3 sequences; over 7% occur once, and the top ten carry about 40%. Sequenced here: CD8+ T cells sorted from PBMCs, sampled 45 days after the yellow fever booster vaccination. Receptor source: a man younger than 35 who received the YFV17D yellow fever vaccine.

J is TRBJ1-1 and V is TRBV6-2 or TRBV6-3, with a tentative D call TRBD1 (6 bases). CDR1 and CDR2 (germline): MNHEY, SVGEGT. The CDR3 has 14 residues. V was cut by 5 bases and J by 1 base, with 11 bases left in between. The CDR3 is CASSEDRTNTEAFF. The CDR3 DNA sequence: TGTGCCAGCAGTGAGGACAGAACGAACACTGAAGCTTTCTTT.

This chain uses TRBV9 with TRBJ2-2; D unclear. The CDR3 loop spans 13 amino acids. Per the germline V gene, CDR1 is SGDLS and CDR2 is YYNGEE. Trimming shortened V by 4 bases and J by 6 bases, and 10 bases separated the two germline ends. DNA for the CDR3: TGTGCCAGCAGCCAAGGTCCGGCCGGGGAGCTGTTTTTT. Protein sequence: CASSQGPAGELFF.

The V and J genes are TRBV7-9 and TRBJ1-6, with TRBD1 matching over 7 bases. Per the germline V gene, CDR1 is SEHNR and CDR2 is FQNEAQ (reference sequence). V shed 1 base, J shed 0 bases, and the junction held 6 bases outside the gene matches. This CDR3 contains 18 residues. CDR3 nucleotide sequence: TGTGCCAGCAGCTTAGAGCCGGGACAGAGCTCCTATAATTCACCCCTCCACTTT. The encoded protein is CASSLEPGQSSYNSPLHF.

The CDR3 is CASSPTIVGGYTF. DNA of the CDR3: TGTGCCAGCAGTCCGACTATAGTGGGGGGCTACACCTTC. This chain joins TRBV27 and TRBJ1-2; D gene uncertain. V gave up 5 bases and J gave up 8 bases, with 15 bases separating them. Germline loops: CDR1 MNHEY, CDR2 SMNVEV (reference sequence). The CDR3 is 13 amino acids.

This clonotype showed up many times. The chain carries TRBV29-1 and TRBJ2-1; 10 bases are shared with TRBD2. Unmatched junction bases numbered 4, after V lost 4 bases and J lost 7 bases. The CDR3 is made up of 13 amino acids. CDR1 is SQVTM and CDR2 is ANQGSEA in the germline V gene. CDR3 nucleotide sequence: TGCAGCGTTGTTAGCGGGGGGACGAATGAGCAGTTCTTC. Its protein is CSVVSGGTNEQFF.

The chain carries TRBV11-2 and TRBJ2-5; D is unclear. This CDR3 spans 14 amino acids. Germline V gene sequence: CDR1 SGHAT, CDR2 FQNNGV. Trimming removed 1 base from V and 2 bases from J, with 8 bases in between. The CDR3: CASSLGQAQETQYF. The CDR3 DNA reads as TGTGCCAGCAGCTTAGGGCAGGCACAAGAGACCCAGTACTTC. The whole variable domain, filled in from reference TRBV11-2 and TRBJ2-5, reads EAGVAQSPRYKIIEKRQSVAFWCNPISGHATLYWYQQILGQGPKLLIQFQNNGVVDDSQLPKDRFSAERLKGVDSTLKIQPAKLEDSAVYLCASSLGQAQETQYFGPGTRLLVL.

This clonotype was detected only a few times. V gene TRBV7-2 combines with J gene TRBJ2-2; weak D call: TRBD1 (5 bases). Germline CDR1 and CDR2: SGHTA and FQGNSA. CDR3 size: 14 residues. Trimming took 1 base from V and 6 from J, leaving 9 bases between them. The CDR3 is CASSLDAGPGELFF. DNA of the CDR3: TGTGCCAGCAGCTTAGATGCAGGGCCCGGGGAGCTGTTTTTT.

This clonotype was counted only a few times. The rearrangement links TRBV6-5 to TRBJ2-3, with 7 bases identical to TRBD1. This CDR3 has 13 amino acids. Germline V gene sequence: CDR1 MNHEY, CDR2 SVGAGI. J was trimmed by 8 bases and V by 2 bases; bases with no gene match: 4. The CDR3 nucleotides are TGTGCCAGCAGTTACACCAGACAGGGTACGCAGTATTTT. This codes for CASSYTRQGTQYF.

This chain connects TRBV29-1 to TRBJ1-2; 7 positions match TRBD1. Germline V gene sequence: CDR1 SQVTM, CDR2 ANQGSEA. The CDR3 totals 13 residues. The junction had 6 bases not matched to a gene; V was cut back by 5 bases and J by 3 bases. The CDR3: CSVRTGVDYGYTF. The DNA for the CDR3 is TGCAGCGTTAGAACAGGGGTCGACTATGGCTACACCTTC.

This clonotype was observed many times. The chain combines TRBV15 with TRBJ2-1; D remains unclear. The V gene lost 5 bases and the J gene lost 0 bases, with 8 bases spanning the gap. CDR1 is LNHNV and CDR2 is YYDKDF in the germline V gene (reference sequence). This CDR3 comprises 14 residues. CDR3 sequence (DNA): TGTGCCACCAGCGTTAGGAGCTCCTACAATGAGCAGTTCTTC. Its translation is CATSVRSSYNEQFF.

This clonotype was detected a few times. The chain employs TRBV29-1 and TRBJ2-3; D unresolved. The CDR3 contains 13 residues. With 2 bases removed from V and 4 bases from J, the gap between germline ends came to 10 bases. Germline loops: CDR1 SQVTM, CDR2 ANQGSEA. CDR3 DNA: TGCAGCGTTGAATTTCTGGGCCCAGATACGCAGTATTTT. It translates to CSVEFLGPDTQYF.

Only a few counts were recorded for this clonotype. V usage is TRBV7-8 and J usage is TRBJ2-3; no firm D call. Trimming left V 3 bases short and J 2 bases short, with 6 bases between. CDR3 size: 13 residues. CDR1 and CDR2 (germline): SGHVS, FQNEAQ. CDR3 sequence: CASSFPHTDTQYF. The CDR3 DNA reads as TGTGCCAGCAGCTTTCCTCACACAGATACGCAGTATTTT.

The sample holds many counts of this clonotype. The rearrangement joins TRBV6-5 to TRBJ2-1; 12 positions agree with TRBD2. This CDR3 is built from 15 residues. After removal of 5 bases from V and 6 bases from J, the junction contained 5 bases not matched to a gene. CDR1 and CDR2 (germline): MNHEY, SVGAGI. The CDR3 coding sequence is TGTGCCAGCAGTCCCTCGACTAGCGGGAGCAATGAGCAGTTCTTC. Its translation is CASSPSTSGSNEQFF.

This clonotype was recorded a few times. The chain recombines TRBV20-1 with TRBJ2-7; D not resolved. The CDR3 extends over 13 amino acids. CDR1 and CDR2 (germline): DFQATT, SNEGSKA (reference sequence). Trimming removed 0 bases at V and 3 bases at J, with 9 bases between. CDR3 in amino acids: CSARDLDSYEQYV. CDR3 bases: TGCAGTGCTAGAGACCTAGATAGCTACGAGCAGTACGTC.

This clonotype was counted many times. The V call is TRBV9, the J call TRBJ2-2; D might be TRBD1 (5 bases). Germline V gene data show CDR1 as SGDLS and CDR2 as YYNGEE. CDR3 length: 16 residues. V was trimmed by 4 bases and J by 4 bases, leaving 17 bases between them. The CDR3: CASSFRRTLSTGELFF. CDR3 in DNA: TGTGCCAGCAGCTTCCGACGGACACTGTCCACCGGGGAGCTGTTTTTT.

This clonotype was counted at least ten times. V gene TRBV11-2 combines with J gene TRBJ2-7; 8 nucleotides align to TRBD1. The CDR3 length is 14 residues. The germline gives CDR1 SGHAT, CDR2 FQNNGV. Trimming removed 4 bases from V and 4 bases from J; junction bases left unmatched: 6. This CDR3 is CASSSGQGGYEQYV. The CDR3 DNA follows: TGTGCCAGCAGCTCCGGACAGGGTGGGTACGAGCAGTACGTC.

The J gene is TRBJ1-2, the V gene TRBV12-3 or TRBV12-4, with 11 nucleotides matching TRBD1. The CDR3 spans 14 residues. The V and J ends lost 6 bases and 3 bases, in that order; junction bases with no gene match: 3. For the CDR3, the DNA is TGTGCCAGCAGCTGGGGACAGGGGGACTATGGCTACACCTTC. It translates to CASSWGQGDYGYTF.

This clonotype was counted a few times. This chain links TRBV10-3 with TRBJ2-3; 10 bases are shared with TRBD2. Germline V gene lookup returns CDR1 ENHRY and CDR2 SYGVKD. V lost 2 bases and J lost 4; bases outside the gene matches: 0. The CDR3 is made up of 14 amino acids. The CDR3 loop is CAISESGGADTQYF. As DNA, the CDR3 is TGTGCCATCAGTGAGAGCGGGGGGGCAGATACGCAGTATTTT.

This rearrangement joins TRBV27 to TRBJ2-2, with TRBD2 matching 12 bases. V dropped 4 bases and J dropped 3; count of bases not matched to a gene: 9. CDR1 and CDR2 from the germline V gene are MNHEY and SMNVEV (reference sequence). The CDR3 contains 18 residues. CDR3 nucleotide sequence: TGTGCCAGCAGTTCCTTAACTAGCGGGGGGACCTACACCGGGGAGCTGTTTTTT. Residues: CASSSLTSGGTYTGELFF.

The V and J genes are TRBV7-8 and TRBJ1-4; TRBD1 is a possible D gene (5 bases). Germline CDR1 reads SGHVS; CDR2 reads FQNEAQ. The CDR3 length is 17 residues. With 5 bases removed from V and 0 bases from J, the gap between germline ends came to 16 bases. The CDR3 reads CASSPFPKDTTNEKLFF. CDR3 DNA sequence: TGTGCCAGCAGCCCGTTCCCCAAGGACACAACTAATGAAAAACTGTTTTTT.

This clonotype was seen ten or more times. J is TRBJ1-1 and V is TRBV7-9; D is undetermined. Trimming took 3 bases from V and 6 from J, leaving 11 bases between them. Germline assignment: CDR1 SEHNR and CDR2 FQNEAQ (reference sequence). The CDR3 is made up of 13 amino acids. The CDR3 DNA reads as TGTGCCAGCAGCTTGATTTCTGCGTCTGAAGCTTTCTTT. It translates to CASSLISASEAFF.

This chain joins TRBV6-1 and TRBJ1-6; TRBD1 might be the D (6 bases). CDR3 length equals 18 residues. Germline V gene lookup returns CDR1 MNHNS and CDR2 SASEGT. Trimming took 2 bases from V and 3 from J, leaving 17 bases between them. The chain's CDR3 is CASSEWVGQLNYNSPLHF. CDR3 coding DNA: TGTGCCAGCAGTGAATGGGTAGGACAGCTGAACTATAATTCACCCCTCCACTTT.